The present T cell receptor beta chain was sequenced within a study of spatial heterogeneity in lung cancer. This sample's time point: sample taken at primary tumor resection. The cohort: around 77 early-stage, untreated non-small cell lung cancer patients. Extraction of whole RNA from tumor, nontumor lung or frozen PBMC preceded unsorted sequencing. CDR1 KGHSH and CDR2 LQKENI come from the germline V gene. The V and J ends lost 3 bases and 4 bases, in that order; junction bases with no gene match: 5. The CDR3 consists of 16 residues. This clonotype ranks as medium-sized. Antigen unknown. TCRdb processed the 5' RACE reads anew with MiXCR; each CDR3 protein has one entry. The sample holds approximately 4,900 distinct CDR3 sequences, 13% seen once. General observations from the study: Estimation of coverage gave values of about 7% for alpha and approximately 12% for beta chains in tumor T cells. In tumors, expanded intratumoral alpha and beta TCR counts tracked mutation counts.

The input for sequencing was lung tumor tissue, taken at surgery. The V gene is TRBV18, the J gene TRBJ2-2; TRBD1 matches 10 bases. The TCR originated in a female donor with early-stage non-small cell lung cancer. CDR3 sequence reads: CASSPTGQGGTGELFF. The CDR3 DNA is TGTGCCAGCTCACCCACTGGACAGGGGGGCACCGGGGAGCTGTTTTTT.